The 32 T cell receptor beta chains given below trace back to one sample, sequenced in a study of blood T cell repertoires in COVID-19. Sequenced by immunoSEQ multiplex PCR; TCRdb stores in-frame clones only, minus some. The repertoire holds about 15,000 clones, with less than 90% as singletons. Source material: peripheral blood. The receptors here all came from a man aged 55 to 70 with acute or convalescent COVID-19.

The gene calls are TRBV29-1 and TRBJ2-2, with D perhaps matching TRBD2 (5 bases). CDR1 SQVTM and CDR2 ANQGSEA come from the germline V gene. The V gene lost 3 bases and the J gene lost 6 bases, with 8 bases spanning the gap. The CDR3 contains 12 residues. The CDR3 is CSVDEGAGELFF. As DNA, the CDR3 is TGCAGCGTTGATGAGGGAGCCGGGGAGCTGTTTTTT.

CDR3 coding DNA: TGTGCCAGCAGTGAGGAGGGGACAGGGGGCACCGGGGAGCTGTTTTTT. It codes for CASSEEGTGGTGELFF. The chain links TRBV6-4 to TRBJ2-2; TRBD1 aligns across 11 bases. The CDR3 runs to 16 residues. Unmatched junction bases numbered 4, after V lost 3 bases and J lost 4 bases. CDR1 and CDR2 from the germline V gene are MRHNA and SNTAGT.

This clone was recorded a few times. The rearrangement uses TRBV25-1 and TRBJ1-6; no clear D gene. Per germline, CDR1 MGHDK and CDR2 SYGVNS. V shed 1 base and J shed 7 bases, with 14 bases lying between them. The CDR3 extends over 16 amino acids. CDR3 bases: TGTGCCAGCAGTGAATCGGGAGGGAGCCTAAATTCACCCCTCCACTTT. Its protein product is CASSESGGSLNSPLHF.

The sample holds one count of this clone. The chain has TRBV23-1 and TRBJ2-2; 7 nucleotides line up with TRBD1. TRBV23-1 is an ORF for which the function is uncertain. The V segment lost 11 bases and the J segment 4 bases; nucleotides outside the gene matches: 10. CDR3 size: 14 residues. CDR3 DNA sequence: TGCGCCTCCGACCCGGGACAGATCACCGGGGAGCTGTTTTTT. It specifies CASDPGQITGELFF.

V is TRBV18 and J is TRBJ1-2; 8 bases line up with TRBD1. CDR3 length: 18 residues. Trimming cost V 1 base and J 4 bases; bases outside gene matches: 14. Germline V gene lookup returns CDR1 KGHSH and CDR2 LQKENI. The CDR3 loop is CASSPLGQGSVLGYGYTF. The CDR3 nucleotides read TGTGCCAGCTCACCACTCGGACAGGGATCCGTCTTGGGCTATGGCTACACCTTC.

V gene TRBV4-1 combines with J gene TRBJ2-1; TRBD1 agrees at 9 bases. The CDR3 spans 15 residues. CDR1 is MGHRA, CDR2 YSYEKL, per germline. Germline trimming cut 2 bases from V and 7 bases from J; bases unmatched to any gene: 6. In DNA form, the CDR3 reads TGCGCCAGCAGCCAACTTGGGACAGGGAATAATGAGCAGTTCTTC. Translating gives CASSQLGTGNNEQFF.

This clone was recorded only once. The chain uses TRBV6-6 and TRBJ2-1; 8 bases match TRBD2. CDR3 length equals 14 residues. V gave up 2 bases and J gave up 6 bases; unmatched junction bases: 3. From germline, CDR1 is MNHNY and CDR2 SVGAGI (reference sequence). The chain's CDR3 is CASSYGSGSNEQFF. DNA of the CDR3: TGTGCCAGCAGTTACGGGAGCGGGAGCAATGAGCAGTTCTTC.

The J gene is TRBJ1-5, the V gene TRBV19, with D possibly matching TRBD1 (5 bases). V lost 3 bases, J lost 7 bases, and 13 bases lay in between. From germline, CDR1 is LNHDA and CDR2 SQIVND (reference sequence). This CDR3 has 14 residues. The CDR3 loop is CASSMSGGGQPQHF. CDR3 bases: TGTGCCAGTAGTATGTCCGGGGGAGGGCAGCCCCAGCATTTT.

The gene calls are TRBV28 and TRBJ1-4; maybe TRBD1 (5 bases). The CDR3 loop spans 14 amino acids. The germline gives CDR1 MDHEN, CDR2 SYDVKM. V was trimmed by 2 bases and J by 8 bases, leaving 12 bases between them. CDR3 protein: CASSLPRVDEKLFF. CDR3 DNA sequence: TGTGCCAGCAGTTTACCCAGGGTAGACGAAAAACTGTTTTTT.

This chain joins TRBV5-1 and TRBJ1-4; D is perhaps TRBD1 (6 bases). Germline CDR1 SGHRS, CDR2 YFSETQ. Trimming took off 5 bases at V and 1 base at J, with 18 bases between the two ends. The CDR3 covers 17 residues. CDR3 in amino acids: CASRPHSQGLTNEKLFF. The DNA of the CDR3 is TGCGCCAGCAGACCTCACAGCCAGGGGTTAACTAATGAAAAACTGTTTTTT.

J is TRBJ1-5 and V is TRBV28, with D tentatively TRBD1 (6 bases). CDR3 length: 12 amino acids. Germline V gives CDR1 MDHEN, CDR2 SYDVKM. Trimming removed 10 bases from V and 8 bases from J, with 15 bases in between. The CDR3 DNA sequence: TGTGCCACCGCGACAGGTCCGGAGCCCCAGCATTTT. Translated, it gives CATATGPEPQHF.

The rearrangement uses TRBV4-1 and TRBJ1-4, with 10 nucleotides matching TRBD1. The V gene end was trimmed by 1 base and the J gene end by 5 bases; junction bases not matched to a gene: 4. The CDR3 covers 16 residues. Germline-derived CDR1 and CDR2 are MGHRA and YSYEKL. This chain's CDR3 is CASSQGWGQGNEKLFF. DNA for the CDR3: TGCGCCAGCAGCCAAGGGTGGGGACAGGGGAATGAAAAACTGTTTTTT.

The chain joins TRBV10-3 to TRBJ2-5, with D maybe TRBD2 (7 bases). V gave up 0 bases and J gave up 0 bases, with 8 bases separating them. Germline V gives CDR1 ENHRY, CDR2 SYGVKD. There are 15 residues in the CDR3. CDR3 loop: CAISESGGHQETQYF. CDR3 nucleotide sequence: TGTGCCATCAGTGAGTCGGGGGGGCACCAAGAGACCCAGTACTTC.

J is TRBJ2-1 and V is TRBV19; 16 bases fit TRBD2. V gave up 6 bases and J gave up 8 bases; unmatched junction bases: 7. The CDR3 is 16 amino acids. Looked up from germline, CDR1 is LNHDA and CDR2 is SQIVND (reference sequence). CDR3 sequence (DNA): TGTGCCAGTAGACGAGGGACTAGCGGGAGGGCCGATGAGCAGTTCTTC. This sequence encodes CASRRGTSGRADEQFF.

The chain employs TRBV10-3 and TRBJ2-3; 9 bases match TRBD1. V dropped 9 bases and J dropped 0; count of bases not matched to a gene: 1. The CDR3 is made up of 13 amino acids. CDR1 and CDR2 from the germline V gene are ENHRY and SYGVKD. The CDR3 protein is CAIQGASTDTQYF. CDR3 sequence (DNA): TGTGCCATACAGGGGGCAAGCACAGATACGCAGTATTTT.

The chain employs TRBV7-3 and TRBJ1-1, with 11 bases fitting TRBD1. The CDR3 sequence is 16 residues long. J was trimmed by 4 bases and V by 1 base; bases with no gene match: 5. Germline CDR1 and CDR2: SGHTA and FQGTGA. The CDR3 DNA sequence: TGTGCCAGCAGCTTAATAGCGGGACAGGGGGTCACTGAAGCTTTCTTT. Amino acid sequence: CASSLIAGQGVTEAFF. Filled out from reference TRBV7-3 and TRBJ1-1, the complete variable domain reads GAGVSQTPSNKVTEKGKYVELRCDPISGHTALYWYRQSLGQGPEFLIYFQGTGAADDSGLPNDRFFAVRPEGSVSTLKIQRTERGDSAVYLCASSLIAGQGVTEAFFGQGTRLTVV.

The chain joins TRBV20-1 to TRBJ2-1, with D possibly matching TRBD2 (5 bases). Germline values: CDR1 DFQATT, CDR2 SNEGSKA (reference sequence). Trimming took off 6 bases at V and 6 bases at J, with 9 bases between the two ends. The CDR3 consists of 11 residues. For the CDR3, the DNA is TGCAGTGCCACTACTAGCAATGAGCAGTTCTTC. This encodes CSATTSNEQFF.

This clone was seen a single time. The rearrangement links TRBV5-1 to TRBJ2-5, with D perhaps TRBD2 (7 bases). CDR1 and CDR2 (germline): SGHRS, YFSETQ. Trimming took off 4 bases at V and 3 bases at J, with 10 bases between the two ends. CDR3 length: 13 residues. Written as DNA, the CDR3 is TGCGCCAGCAGCACAGGGACTAAAGAGACCCAGTACTTC. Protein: CASSTGTKETQYF.

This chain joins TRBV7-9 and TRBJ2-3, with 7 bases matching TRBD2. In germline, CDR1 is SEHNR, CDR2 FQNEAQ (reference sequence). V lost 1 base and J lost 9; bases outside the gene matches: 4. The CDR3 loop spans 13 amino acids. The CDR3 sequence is CASSLDEGGTQYF. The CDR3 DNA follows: TGTGCCAGCAGCTTAGATGAGGGAGGGACGCAGTATTTT.

The CDR3 DNA reads as TGTGCCAGCAGCTCCGGGACAGGGCCCACAGATACGCAGTATTTT. Protein product: CASSSGTGPTDTQYF. J is TRBJ2-3 and V is TRBV11-3, with 9 bases fitting TRBD1. Germline lookup yields CDR1 SGHNT and CDR2 YENEEA. The junction had 4 bases not matched to a gene; V was cut back by 4 bases and J by 2 bases. This CDR3 is 15 amino acids long.

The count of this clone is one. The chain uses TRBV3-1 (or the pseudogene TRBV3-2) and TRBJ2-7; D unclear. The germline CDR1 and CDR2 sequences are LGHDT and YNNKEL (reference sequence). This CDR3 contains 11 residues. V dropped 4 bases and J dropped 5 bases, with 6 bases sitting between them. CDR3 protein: CASSLLDEQYF. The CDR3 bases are TGTGCCAGCAGCCTCCTAGACGAGCAGTACTTC.

CDR3 sequence: CASSPDGTPRPQHF. In DNA form, the CDR3 reads TGTGCCAGCAGCCCCGACGGGACTCCCAGGCCCCAGCATTTT. V and J are TRBV7-2 and TRBJ1-5; maybe TRBD1 (5 bases). Germline CDR1 SGHTA, CDR2 FQGNSA. The CDR3 is made up of 14 amino acids. Trimming left V 5 bases short and J 9 bases short, with 17 bases between.

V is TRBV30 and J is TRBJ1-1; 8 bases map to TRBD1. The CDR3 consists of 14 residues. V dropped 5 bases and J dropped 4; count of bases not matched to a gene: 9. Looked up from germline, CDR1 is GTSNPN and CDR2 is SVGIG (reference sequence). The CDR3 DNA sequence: TGTGCCTGGGCCCCCATTGGACAGGGCACTGAAGCTTTCTTT. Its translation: CAWAPIGQGTEAFF.

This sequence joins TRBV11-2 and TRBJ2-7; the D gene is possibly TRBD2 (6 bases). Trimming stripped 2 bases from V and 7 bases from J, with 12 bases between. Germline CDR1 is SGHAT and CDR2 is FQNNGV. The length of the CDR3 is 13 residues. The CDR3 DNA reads TGTGCCAGCAGCTTAAGCTTGGAGGGGGAGCAGTACTTC. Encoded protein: CASSLSLEGEQYF. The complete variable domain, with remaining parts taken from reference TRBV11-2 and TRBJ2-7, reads EAGVAQSPRYKIIEKRQSVAFWCNPISGHATLYWYQQILGQGPKLLIQFQNNGVVDDSQLPKDRFSAERLKGVDSTLKIQPAKLEDSAVYLCASSLSLEGEQYFGPGTRLTVT.

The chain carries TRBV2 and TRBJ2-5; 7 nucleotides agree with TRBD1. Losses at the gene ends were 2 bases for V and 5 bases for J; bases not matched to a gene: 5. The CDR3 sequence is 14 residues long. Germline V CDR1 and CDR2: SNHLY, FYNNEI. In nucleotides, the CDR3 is TGTGCCAGCAGTGAAATAGGGGGCCTGGAGACCCAGTACTTC. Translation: CASSEIGGLETQYF.

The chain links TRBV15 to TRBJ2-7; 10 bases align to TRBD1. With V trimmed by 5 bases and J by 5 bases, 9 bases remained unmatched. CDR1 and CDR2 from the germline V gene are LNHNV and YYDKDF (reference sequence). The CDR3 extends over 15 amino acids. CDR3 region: CATSGAGTGAHEQYF. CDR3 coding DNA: TGTGCCACCAGCGGGGCCGGGACAGGGGCCCACGAGCAGTACTTC.

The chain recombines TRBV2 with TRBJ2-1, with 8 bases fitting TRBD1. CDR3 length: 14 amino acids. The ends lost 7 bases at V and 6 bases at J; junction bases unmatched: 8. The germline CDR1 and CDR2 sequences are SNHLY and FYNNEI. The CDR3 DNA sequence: TGTGCCAGCACCCCGGGCAGGGGGCTCAATGAGCAGTTCTTC. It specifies CASTPGRGLNEQFF.

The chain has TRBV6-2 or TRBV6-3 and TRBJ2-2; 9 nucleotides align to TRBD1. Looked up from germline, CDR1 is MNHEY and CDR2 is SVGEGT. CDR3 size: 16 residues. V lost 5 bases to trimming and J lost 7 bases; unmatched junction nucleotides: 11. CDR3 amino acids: CASSLKQGAAHGELFF. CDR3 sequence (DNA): TGTGCCAGCAGTCTAAAACAGGGGGCGGCCCACGGGGAGCTGTTTTTT.

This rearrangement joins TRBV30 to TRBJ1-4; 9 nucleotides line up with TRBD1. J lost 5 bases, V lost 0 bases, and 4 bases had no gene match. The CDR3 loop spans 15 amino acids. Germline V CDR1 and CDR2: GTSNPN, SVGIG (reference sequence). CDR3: CAWSVSGQGNEKLFF. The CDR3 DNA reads TGTGCCTGGAGTGTATCCGGACAGGGGAATGAAAAACTGTTTTTT.

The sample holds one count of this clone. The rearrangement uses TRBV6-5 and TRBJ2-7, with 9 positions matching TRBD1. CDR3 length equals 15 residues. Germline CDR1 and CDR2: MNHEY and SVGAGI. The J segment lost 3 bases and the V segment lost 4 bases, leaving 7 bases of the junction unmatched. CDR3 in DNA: TGTGCCAGCAGTTCTCCGGGACAGGGAAACTACGAGCAGTACTTC. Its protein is CASSSPGQGNYEQYF.

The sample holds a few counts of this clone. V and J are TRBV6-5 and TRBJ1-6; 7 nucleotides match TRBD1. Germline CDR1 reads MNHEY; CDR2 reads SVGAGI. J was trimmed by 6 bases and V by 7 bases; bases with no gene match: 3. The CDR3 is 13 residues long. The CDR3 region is CASTRQGNSPLHF. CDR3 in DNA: TGTGCCAGCACCCGACAGGGTAATTCACCCCTCCACTTT.

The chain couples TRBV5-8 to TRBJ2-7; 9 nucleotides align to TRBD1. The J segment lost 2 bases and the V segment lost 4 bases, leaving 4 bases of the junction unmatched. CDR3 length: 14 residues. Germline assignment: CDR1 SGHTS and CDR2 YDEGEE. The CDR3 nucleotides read TGTGCCAGCAGCCCACGGGACAGGGCCTACGAGCAGTACTTC. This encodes CASSPRDRAYEQYF.